A single sample is the source of the 2 T cell receptor beta chains below, sequenced in a study of blood T cell repertoires in COVID-19. Assay: immunoSEQ multiplex PCR; the TCRdb copy retains only in-frame clones and omits some. This table holds roughly 110,000 clones, around 83% found once. The sequencing sample was made of peripheral blood. These receptors were obtained from a man between 65 and 79 years old with acute or convalescent COVID-19.

This chain uses TRBV27 with TRBJ1-5; the D is unclear. V lost 6 bases and J 3 bases, leaving 9 bases between the germline ends. There are 13 residues in the CDR3. Germline loops: CDR1 MNHEY, CDR2 SMNVEV (reference sequence). As DNA, the CDR3 is TGTGCCAGCAGCCGGGATGTCAATCAGCCCCAGCATTTT. Translation: CASSRDVNQPQHF.

To note about this clone: A junction end diverges from the germline sequence, so it may reflect a read error. The chain couples TRBV5-1 to TRBJ1-2; TRBD1 might be the D (5 bases). Germline CDR1 SGHRS, CDR2 YFSETQ. CDR3 length: 14 amino acids. The DNA for the CDR3 is TGCGCCCGCAGCTTGGCCGGGGGGGAAAATGGCTACACCTTC. Protein: CARSLAGGENGYTF. The full variable domain, completed using reference TRBV5-1 and TRBJ1-2, is KAGVTQTPRYLIKTRGQQVTLSCSPISGHRSVSWYQQTPGQGLQFLFEYFSETQRNKGNFPGRFSGRQFSNSRSEMNVSTLELGDSALYLCARSLAGGENGYTFGSGTRLTVV.